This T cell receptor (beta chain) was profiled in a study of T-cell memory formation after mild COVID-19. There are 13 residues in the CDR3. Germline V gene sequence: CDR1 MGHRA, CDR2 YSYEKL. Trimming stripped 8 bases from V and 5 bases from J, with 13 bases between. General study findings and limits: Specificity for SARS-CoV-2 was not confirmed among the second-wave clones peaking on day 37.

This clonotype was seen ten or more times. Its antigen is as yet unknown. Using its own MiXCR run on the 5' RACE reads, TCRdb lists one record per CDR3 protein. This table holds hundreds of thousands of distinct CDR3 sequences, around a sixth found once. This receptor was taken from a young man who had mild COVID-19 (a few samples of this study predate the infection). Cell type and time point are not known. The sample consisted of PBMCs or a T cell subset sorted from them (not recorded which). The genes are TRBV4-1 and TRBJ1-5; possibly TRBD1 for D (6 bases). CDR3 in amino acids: CASAPQGHQPQHF. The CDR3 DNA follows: TGCGCCAGCGCTCCACAGGGACATCAGCCCCAGCATTTT.